The 29 T cell receptor beta chains below come from one sample, sequenced in a study of T cells in Graves' hyperthyroidism and ophthalmopathy. Amplified regions were TCR beta CDR3 sequences from RNA transcripts. During a first-round RT-PCR of the TCR CDR3, the HTBI primer set was used. TCRdb re-called the multiplex PCR reads through MiXCR, storing one row per CDR3 protein. The sample shows around 270,000 distinct CDR3 sequences, roughly 19% of them seen only once. Sequencing was carried out using blood. The receptors stem from a man over 45 with Graves' ophthalmopathy.

This chain uses TRBV7-3 with TRBJ2-1, with D tentatively TRBD1 (5 bases). The CDR3 loop spans 16 amino acids. Germline CDR1 and CDR2: SGHTA and FQGTGA. V dropped 3 bases and J dropped 6 bases, with 18 bases sitting between them. The CDR3 sequence is CASSLWGSGASNEQFF. The CDR3, as DNA: TGTGCCAGCAGCTTGTGGGGTAGTGGGGCAAGCAATGAGCAGTTCTTC.

The chain is built from TRBV6-4 and TRBJ2-7; D gene unclear. V gave up 0 bases and J gave up 6 bases, with 6 bases separating them. This CDR3 is 12 amino acids long. The germline gives CDR1 MRHNA, CDR2 SNTAGT. This chain's CDR3 is CASSDSLGEQYF. The CDR3 DNA is TGTGCCAGCAGTGACTCGCTGGGCGAGCAGTACTTC.

This clonotype was observed a handful of times. The rearrangement joins TRBV4-2 to TRBJ2-7; 11 bases line up with TRBD2. Per germline, CDR1 LGHNA and CDR2 YNFKEQ. The CDR3 runs to 18 residues. The junction had 13 bases not matched to a gene; V was cut back by 2 bases and J by 4 bases. The CDR3 loop is CASSQTTGGTSGLYEQYF. CDR3 DNA sequence: TGTGCCAGCAGCCAAACCACCGGGGGGACTAGCGGCTTATACGAGCAGTACTTC.

This clonotype has at least ten counts. In DNA, the CDR3 is TGTGCCAGCAGCTTAGGCGGGGGTAGAATCTACGAGCAGTACTTC. This encodes CASSLGGGRIYEQYF. This chain connects TRBV7-2 to TRBJ2-7, with 7 positions matching TRBD2. The CDR3 is 15 amino acids. In germline, CDR1 is SGHTA, CDR2 FQGNSA. V gave up 1 base and J gave up 3 bases; unmatched junction bases: 6.

The rearrangement joins TRBV11-2 to TRBJ1-3; D not resolved. Germline assignment: CDR1 SGHAT and CDR2 FQNNGV. CDR3 length: 12 residues. Trimming removed 1 base from V and 14 bases from J, with 12 bases in between. In DNA, the CDR3 is TGTGCCAGCAGCTTAGGTCCGGCTCTCGTATATTTT. Protein sequence: CASSLGPALVYF.

J is TRBJ2-1 and V is TRBV5-1; TRBD2 matches at 7 bases. The germline V gene encodes CDR1 SGHRS and CDR2 YFSETQ. CDR3 size: 16 residues. J gave up 7 bases and V 0 bases, and 10 bases lay outside the gene matches. The CDR3 reads CASSLGFGGSSNEQFF. The CDR3 DNA is TGCGCCAGCAGCTTGGGGTTTGGCGGGAGCTCGAATGAGCAGTTCTTC.

This clonotype was observed at least ten times. The V and J genes are TRBV9 and TRBJ2-7; TRBD2 agrees at 8 bases. CDR3 length: 16 amino acids. With 0 bases clipped from V and 3 bases from J, the junction kept 8 bases outside the gene matches. Germline V gives CDR1 SGDLS, CDR2 YYNGEE. The CDR3 nucleotides read TGTGCCAGCAGCGTAGCTACCAGCGGGAGTTTCTACGAGCAGTACTTC. Translating gives CASSVATSGSFYEQYF.

The rearrangement links TRBV19 to TRBJ2-1; TRBD2 matches at 13 bases. Germline V gene sequence: CDR1 LNHDA, CDR2 SQIVND (reference sequence). The CDR3 has 14 amino acids. V shed 9 bases and J 8 bases; nucleotides not matched to a gene: 7. CDR3 sequence (DNA): TGTGCCAGCCGTGGGACTAGCGGGAAGTATGAGCAGTTCTTC. It translates to CASRGTSGKYEQFF. Drawing the rest from reference TRBV19 and TRBJ2-1, the complete variable domain is DGGITQSPKYLFRKEGQNVTLSCEQNLNHDAMYWYRQDPGQGLRLIYYSQIVNDFQKGDIAEGYSVSREKKESFPLTVTSAQKNPTAFYLCASRGTSGKYEQFFGPGTRLTVL.

This clonotype was detected many times. The V call is TRBV11-2, the J call TRBJ2-7, with 9 bases lining up with TRBD1. V shed 5 bases and J 2 bases; nucleotides not matched to a gene: 10. The CDR3 runs 16 residues. Germline V gene data show CDR1 as SGHAT and CDR2 as FQNNGV. The CDR3 region is CASSGVQGANTYEQYF. The CDR3 DNA reads TGTGCCAGCAGCGGAGTACAGGGGGCGAACACCTACGAGCAGTACTTC.

This clonotype was seen a single time. This sequence joins TRBV20-1 and TRBJ2-7, with D possibly matching TRBD2 (6 bases). The CDR3 runs to 14 residues. The germline V and J ends were trimmed by 3 bases and 2 bases, with 14 bases remaining between them. Germline loops: CDR1 DFQATT, CDR2 SNEGSKA (reference sequence). The CDR3 DNA is TGCAGTGCTAGGACACTAGCCCCACCCTACGAGCAGTACTTC. It yields the protein CSARTLAPPYEQYF.

The chain combines TRBV5-1 with TRBJ1-2; TRBD1 matches 7 bases. V gave up 1 base and J gave up 8 bases; unmatched junction bases: 2. The CDR3 sequence is 12 residues long. Germline CDR1 and CDR2: SGHRS and YFSETQ. CDR3 residues: CASSLTGAGYTF. For the CDR3, the DNA is TGCGCCAGCAGCTTGACAGGGGCCGGCTACACCTTC. Filled out from reference TRBV5-1 and TRBJ1-2, the complete variable domain reads KAGVTQTPRYLIKTRGQQVTLSCSPISGHRSVSWYQQTPGQGLQFLFEYFSETQRNKGNFPGRFSGRQFSNSRSEMNVSTLELGDSALYLCASSLTGAGYTFGSGTRLTVV.

The table lists this clonotype with a few counts. CDR3 sequence reads: CASSRQVPYEQYF. CDR3 bases: TGTGCCAGCAGTCGACAGGTCCCCTACGAGCAGTACTTC. V usage is TRBV28 and J usage is TRBJ2-7, with TRBD1 as a possible D gene (6 bases). V was clipped by 5 bases and J by 2 bases, with 10 bases between them. The CDR3 length is 13 residues. Germline CDR1 is MDHEN and CDR2 is SYDVKM.

On this clonotype itself: This clone may be a read error of a much larger clone one base away. The genes are TRBV28 and TRBJ1-1; 10 positions match TRBD1. The CDR3 sequence is 16 residues long. Germline CDR1 is MDHEN and CDR2 is SYDVKM. J was trimmed by 4 bases and V by 7 bases; bases with no gene match: 12. The CDR3 region is CASTPSGTGVGTEAFF. In nucleotides, the CDR3 is TGTGCCAGCACCCCGTCCGGGACAGGGGTTGGCACTGAAGCTTTCTTT.

CDR3 protein: CASSVLTGDDNEQFF. The CDR3 DNA reads as TGTGCCAGCAGCGTACTGACAGGGGATGACAATGAGCAGTTCTTC. V is TRBV9 and J is TRBJ2-1; 8 positions match TRBD1. The junction had 5 bases not matched to a gene; V was cut back by 1 base and J by 5 bases. CDR3 length: 15 residues. Germline loops: CDR1 SGDLS, CDR2 YYNGEE.

This clonotype was found many times. This chain joins TRBV3-1 and TRBJ2-5; 7 bases agree with TRBD1. V dropped 2 bases and J dropped 1; count of bases not matched to a gene: 4. CDR1 and CDR2 from the germline V gene are LGHDT and YNNKEL (reference sequence). This CDR3 has 15 residues. CDR3 DNA: TGTGCCAGCAGCCAAAGACAGGGCCCCCAAGAGACCCAGTACTTC. Amino acids: CASSQRQGPQETQYF.

This clonotype was seen a few times. The J gene is TRBJ2-3, the V gene TRBV9; TRBD2 matches at 14 bases. CDR3 size: 19 residues. Germline CDR1 reads SGDLS; CDR2 reads YYNGEE. Trimming at V came to 4 bases and at J to 1 base, leaving 11 bases not matched to a gene. The CDR3: CASSSEGTSGSSGTDTQYF. The CDR3 DNA is TGTGCCAGCAGCTCAGAGGGGACTAGCGGGAGTTCAGGCACAGATACGCAGTATTTT.

Written as DNA, the CDR3 is TGCAGTGCCATGCCGGACAGGGGTTCTGGCTACACCTTC. Its protein is CSAMPDRGSGYTF. The chain uses TRBV20-1 and TRBJ1-2; 9 bases align to TRBD1. V shed 6 bases, J shed 7 bases, and the junction held 9 bases outside the gene matches. CDR3 length: 13 residues. Germline V lookup: CDR1 DFQATT, CDR2 SNEGSKA (reference sequence).

The chain employs TRBV20-1 and TRBJ2-3; the D is unclear. Trimming took 3 bases from V and 2 from J, leaving 9 bases between them. The CDR3 length is 13 residues. Per germline, CDR1 DFQATT and CDR2 SNEGSKA (reference sequence). The CDR3 region is CSASRGSTDTQYF. DNA of the CDR3: TGCAGTGCTAGTAGAGGCTCCACAGATACGCAGTATTTT.

This clonotype was found many times. The rearrangement uses TRBV2 and TRBJ1-5; 10 bases align to TRBD1. The V and J ends lost 4 bases and 3 bases, in that order; junction bases with no gene match: 3. Germline values: CDR1 SNHLY, CDR2 FYNNEI. This CDR3 spans 15 amino acids. The chain's CDR3 is CASSGTGGLNQPQHF. The CDR3 DNA follows: TGTGCCAGCAGTGGGACAGGGGGTCTCAATCAGCCCCAGCATTTT.

This chain connects TRBV14 to TRBJ1-5; D is undetermined. Germline CDR1 SGHDN, CDR2 FVKESK. CDR3 length equals 14 residues. The germline V and J ends were trimmed by 2 bases and 4 bases, with 9 bases remaining between them. The CDR3 sequence is CASSQSGENQPQHF. CDR3 in DNA: TGTGCCAGCAGCCAAAGCGGGGAAAATCAGCCCCAGCATTTT.

At least ten counts were recorded for this clonotype. The J gene is TRBJ2-4, the V gene TRBV7-2; D gene uncertain. The length of the CDR3 is 16 residues. V was cut by 2 bases and J by 0 bases, with 11 bases left in between. Per germline, CDR1 SGHTA and CDR2 FQGNSA. The CDR3 sequence: CASSLPPILAKNIQYF. CDR3 nucleotides: TGTGCCAGCAGCTTACCCCCCATACTAGCCAAAAACATTCAGTACTTC.

V usage is TRBV18 and J usage is TRBJ2-1; D gene unclear. The CDR3 sequence is 15 residues long. V lost 0 bases to trimming and J lost 0 bases, with 6 bases between them. Per germline, CDR1 KGHSH and CDR2 LQKENI. The CDR3 region is CASSPPQLSYNEQFF. CDR3 nucleotide sequence: TGTGCCAGCTCACCACCACAGCTCTCCTACAATGAGCAGTTCTTC.

This clonotype was picked up many times. This chain uses TRBV30 with TRBJ2-7, with TRBD1 as a possible D gene (6 bases). V lost 3 bases, J lost 1 base, and 16 bases lay in between. Per the germline V gene, CDR1 is GTSNPN and CDR2 is SVGIG (reference sequence). CDR3 size: 15 residues. CDR3 loop: CAWRNIQQGSYEQYF. The CDR3 DNA sequence: TGTGCCTGGAGGAACATCCAACAGGGTTCCTACGAGCAGTACTTC.

This clonotype was seen ten or more times. The chain combines TRBV6-6 with TRBJ2-7, with TRBD1 matching over 7 bases. The V gene's germline CDR1 is MNHNY and CDR2 SVGAGI (reference sequence). The V segment lost 0 bases and the J segment 3 bases; nucleotides outside the gene matches: 5. The CDR3 sequence is 15 residues long. The CDR3: CASSYSAGGDYEQYF. DNA for the CDR3: TGTGCCAGCAGTTACTCGGCAGGGGGTGACTACGAGCAGTACTTC.

The chain uses TRBV6-1 and TRBJ2-5; 10 bases are a match to TRBD1. The CDR3 runs to 15 residues. Germline-derived CDR1 and CDR2 are MNHNS and SASEGT. V gave up 7 bases and J gave up 1 base; unmatched junction bases: 6. CDR3 loop: CASIRQGATQETQYF. The CDR3 DNA is TGTGCCAGCATCCGACAGGGGGCAACCCAAGAGACCCAGTACTTC.

Comments on this clonotype: This is likely a read error, given that the CDR3 carries no conserved phenylalanine or tryptophan at its end. The rearrangement links TRBV11-2 to TRBJ2-1, with TRBD2 identical over 8 bases. There are 15 residues in the CDR3. The germline CDR1 and CDR2 sequences are SGHAT and FQNNGV. V shed 4 bases and J 3 bases; nucleotides not matched to a gene: 5. CDR3 DNA: TGTGCCAGCAGCTCAATTAGCGGGGACTACAATGAGCAGTTCCTC. Translation gives CASSSISGDYNEQFL.

The rearrangement links TRBV12-3 or TRBV12-4 to TRBJ1-1; D is undetermined. The length of the CDR3 is 14 residues. V was cut by 1 base and J by 0 bases, with 6 bases left in between. The CDR3 bases are TGTGCCAGCAGTTTAGGCCTCATGAACACTGAAGCTTTCTTT. Protein product: CASSLGLMNTEAFF.

Ten or more counts support this clonotype. Here the CDR3 reads CASSPKTGGLGEQYF. CDR3 coding DNA: TGTGCCAGCAGCCCGAAGACAGGCGGGCTGGGAGAGCAGTACTTC. V and J are TRBV7-8 and TRBJ2-7; weak D call: TRBD1 (6 bases). Per the germline V gene, CDR1 is SGHVS and CDR2 is FQNEAQ. The CDR3 has 15 amino acids. V was clipped by 5 bases and J by 7 bases, with 21 bases between them.

The gene calls are TRBV5-4 and TRBJ1-5, with TRBD1 matching 7 bases. The CDR3 is 16 amino acids. CDR1 is SGHNT and CDR2 is YYREEE in the germline V gene (reference sequence). The V gene end was trimmed by 4 bases and the J gene end by 1 base; junction bases not matched to a gene: 8. As DNA, the CDR3 is TGTGCCAGCAGCCCTACACCGGGACAGAGCAATCAGCCCCAGCATTTT. Protein sequence: CASSPTPGQSNQPQHF. Full variable domain (missing parts from reference TRBV5-4 and TRBJ1-5): ETGVTQSPTHLIKTRGQQVTLRCSSQSGHNTVSWYQQALGQGPQFIFQYYREEENGRGNFPPRFSGLQFPNYSSELNVNALELDDSALYLCASSPTPGQSNQPQHFGDGTRLSIL.